This TCR beta chain is from a study of blood T cell repertoires in COVID-19. Clones were read by immunoSEQ multiplex PCR, and TCRdb kept only the in-frame ones, dropping some. Of approximately 97,000 clones listed, 80% to 95% are singletons. This clonotype was sampled from a man between 18 and 29 years old with acute or convalescent COVID-19. The sample comprised peripheral blood.

The CDR3, as DNA: TGTGCCAGCTCACCACGGCGGGAGAGGTACGAGCAGTACTTC. Its translation is CASSPRRERYEQYF. The rearrangement joins TRBV18 to TRBJ2-7; 7 bases fit TRBD2. The germline V gene has CDR1 KGHSH and CDR2 LQKENI. The CDR3 covers 14 residues. Trimming cost V 1 base and J 4 bases; bases outside gene matches: 4.